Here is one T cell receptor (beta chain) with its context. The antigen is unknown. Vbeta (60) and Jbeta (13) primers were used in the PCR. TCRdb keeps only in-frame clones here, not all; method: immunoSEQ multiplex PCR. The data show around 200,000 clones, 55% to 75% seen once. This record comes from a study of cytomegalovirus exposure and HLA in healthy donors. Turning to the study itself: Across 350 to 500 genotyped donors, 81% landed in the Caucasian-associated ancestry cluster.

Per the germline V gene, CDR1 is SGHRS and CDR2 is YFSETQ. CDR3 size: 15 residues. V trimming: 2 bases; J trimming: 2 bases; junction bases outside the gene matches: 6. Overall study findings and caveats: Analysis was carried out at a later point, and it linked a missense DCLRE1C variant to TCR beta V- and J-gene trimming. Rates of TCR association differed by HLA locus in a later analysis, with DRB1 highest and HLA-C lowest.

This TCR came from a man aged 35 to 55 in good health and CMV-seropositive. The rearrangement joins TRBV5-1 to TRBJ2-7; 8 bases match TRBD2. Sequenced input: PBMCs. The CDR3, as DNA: TGCGCCAGCAGCTTTTCGGCTAGCGGGCCCTACGAGCAGTACTTC. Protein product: CASSFSASGPYEQYF. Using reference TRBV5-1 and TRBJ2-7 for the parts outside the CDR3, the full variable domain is KAGVTQTPRYLIKTRGQQVTLSCSPISGHRSVSWYQQTPGQGLQFLFEYFSETQRNKGNFPGRFSGRQFSNSRSEMNVSTLELGDSALYLCASSFSASGPYEQYFGPGTRLTVT.